The source of this T cell receptor (beta chain) is a study of shared clonotypes between healthy human individuals. Study-wide points: The generation probabilities recorded for non-shared clonotypes fell below those of clonotypes shared by all four donors. Naive subsets typically showed greater estimated richness than memory subsets. An effect of sequencing depth on clonotype sharing among donors was expected.

Sequenced by immunoSEQ multiplex PCR; TCRdb stores in-frame clones only, minus some. This sample yields over a million clones, of which more than 75% are seen a single time; around 0.47% belongs to the top ten. In the case of this clone: The antigen remains unidentified.

J gave up 1 base and V 4 bases, and 9 bases lay outside the gene matches. Germline V gene data show CDR1 as SGHRS and CDR2 as YFSETQ. The CDR3 is 17 amino acids. The V gene is TRBV5-1, the J gene TRBJ2-2, with 8 bases matching TRBD1. The specimen was memory CD4+ T cells from PBMCs. Regarding subset: CD45RA-negative fraction. This TCR derives from a man aged 18-30 years in good health. Some clones in this sample may be carry-over from other donors' samples. As DNA, the CDR3 is TGCGCCAGCAGCCCCGCTGGGGGGACAGGGAACACCGGGGAGCTGTTTTTT. Its translation: CASSPAGGTGNTGELFF.